The 10 T cell receptor beta chains in this list originate from one sample, sequenced in a study of blood T cell repertoires in COVID-19. Sequencing used immunoSEQ multiplex PCR; TCRdb keeps in-frame clones, though not all of them. The data show around 310,000 clones, nearly 90% seen once. Sequencing was done on a sample of PBMCs or T cells enriched from blood (not recorded which). Receptor source: a woman under 40 who had recovered from COVID-19.

This sequence joins TRBV5-5 and TRBJ2-4; 7 nucleotides align to TRBD2. CDR3 length: 16 amino acids. Germline CDR1 is SGHKS and CDR2 is YYEKEE (reference sequence). V shed 1 base, J shed 7 bases, and the junction held 11 bases outside the gene matches. The chain's CDR3 is CASSLSVGWEGNIQYF. The CDR3, as DNA: TGTGCCAGCAGCTTGTCGGTTGGGTGGGAGGGGAACATTCAGTACTTC.

This clone was picked up a small number of times. The chain joins TRBV19 to TRBJ1-5, with 10 nucleotides matching TRBD1. This CDR3 has 17 amino acids. V lost 5 bases to trimming and J lost 6 bases; unmatched junction nucleotides: 13. CDR1 is LNHDA, CDR2 SQIVND, per germline (reference sequence). For the CDR3, the DNA is TGTGCCAGTAGTCCCGACCTCGGGACAGGGGCATTTCAGCCCCAGCATTTT. Amino acid sequence: CASSPDLGTGAFQPQHF.

The CDR3 reads CASSFTSSSYNSPLHF. CDR3 DNA sequence: TGTGCCAGCAGTTTCACATCTAGCTCCTATAATTCACCCCTCCACTTT. J is TRBJ1-6 and V is TRBV27; no clear D gene. Trimming removed 3 bases from V and 0 bases from J, with 9 bases in between. Germline assignment: CDR1 MNHEY and CDR2 SMNVEV (reference sequence). CDR3 length equals 16 residues.

The chain recombines TRBV10-1 with TRBJ2-1; D perhaps matches TRBD2 (6 bases). This CDR3 region has 16 residues. Trimming took off 0 bases at V and 0 bases at J, with 9 bases between the two ends. Per germline, CDR1 WNHNN and CDR2 SYGVQD (reference sequence). CDR3 DNA sequence: TGCGCCAGCAGTGAGTCGCGGGGAAACTCCTACAATGAGCAGTTCTTC. It specifies CASSESRGNSYNEQFF.

This clone showed up just once. The chain has TRBV6-4 and TRBJ2-2, with a weak D call TRBD2 (5 bases). Germline CDR1 is MRHNA and CDR2 is SNTAGT. CDR3 length: 16 residues. Trimming pared 8 bases from V and 3 bases from J, leaving 19 bases between. The CDR3 is CASHFTGSRDTGELFF. As DNA, the CDR3 is TGTGCCAGCCATTTCACCGGGTCGAGGGACACCGGGGAGCTGTTTTTT.

CDR3 coding DNA: TGTGCCAGCAGTGGGACAGATTATGGCTACACCTTC. The encoded protein is CASSGTDYGYTF. The V call is TRBV2, the J call TRBJ1-2, with a tentative D call TRBD1 (6 bases). Germline V CDR1 and CDR2: SNHLY, FYNNEI. The CDR3 is 12 residues long. Trimming took 4 bases from V and 5 from J, leaving 8 bases between them.

The chain carries TRBV27 and TRBJ2-7; D may be TRBD2 (5 bases). Germline lookup yields CDR1 MNHEY and CDR2 SMNVEV (reference sequence). CDR3 size: 14 residues. V lost 8 bases and J lost 3, with 17 bases in between. Here the CDR3 reads CASHRRATDYEQYF. The DNA for the CDR3 is TGTGCCAGCCACCGGCGGGCCACAGACTACGAGCAGTACTTC.

V gene TRBV7-2 combines with J gene TRBJ2-3, with TRBD2 matching over 13 bases. The junction had 7 bases not matched to a gene; V was cut back by 0 bases and J by 1 base. This CDR3 has 19 residues. Germline CDR1 SGHTA, CDR2 FQGNSA. CDR3 protein: CASSLAFKGLAGGTDTQYF. Written as DNA, the CDR3 is TGTGCCAGCAGCTTAGCGTTCAAAGGACTAGCGGGAGGCACAGATACGCAGTATTTT.

This clone was recorded only once. The chain links TRBV28 to TRBJ2-2; 7 bases line up with TRBD1. The ends lost 7 bases at V and 4 bases at J; junction bases unmatched: 15. The V gene's germline CDR1 is MDHEN and CDR2 SYDVKM. The CDR3 extends over 17 amino acids. This CDR3 is CASTFPKGATSTGELFF. CDR3 DNA: TGTGCCAGCACATTCCCCAAGGGGGCGACGAGCACCGGGGAGCTGTTTTTT.

This chain uses TRBV4-1 with TRBJ2-7, with TRBD2 as a possible D gene (5 bases). The V gene lost 2 bases and the J gene lost 0 bases, with 14 bases spanning the gap. Germline CDR1 MGHRA, CDR2 YSYEKL. The CDR3 sequence is 16 residues long. CDR3 nucleotides: TGCGCCAGCAGCCAATCTCGCGGGTGGAGCTCCTACGAGCAGTACTTC. Translating it yields CASSQSRGWSSYEQYF.